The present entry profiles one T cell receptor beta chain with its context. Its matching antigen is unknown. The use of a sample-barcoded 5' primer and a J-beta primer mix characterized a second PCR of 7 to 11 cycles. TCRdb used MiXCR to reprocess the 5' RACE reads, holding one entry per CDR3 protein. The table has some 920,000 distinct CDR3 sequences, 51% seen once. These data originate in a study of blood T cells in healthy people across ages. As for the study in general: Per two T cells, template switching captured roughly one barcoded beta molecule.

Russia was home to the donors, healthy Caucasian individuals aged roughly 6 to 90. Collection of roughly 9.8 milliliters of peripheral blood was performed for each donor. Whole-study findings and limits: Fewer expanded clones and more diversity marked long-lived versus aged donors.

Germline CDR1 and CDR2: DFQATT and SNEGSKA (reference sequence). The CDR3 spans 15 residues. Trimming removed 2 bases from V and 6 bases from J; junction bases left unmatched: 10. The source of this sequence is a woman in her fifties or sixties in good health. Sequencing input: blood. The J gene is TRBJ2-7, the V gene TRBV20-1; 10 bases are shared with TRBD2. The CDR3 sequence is CSARRTTSGPLEQYF. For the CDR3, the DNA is TGCAGTGCTAGACGGACGACTAGCGGGCCTCTCGAGCAGTACTTC.